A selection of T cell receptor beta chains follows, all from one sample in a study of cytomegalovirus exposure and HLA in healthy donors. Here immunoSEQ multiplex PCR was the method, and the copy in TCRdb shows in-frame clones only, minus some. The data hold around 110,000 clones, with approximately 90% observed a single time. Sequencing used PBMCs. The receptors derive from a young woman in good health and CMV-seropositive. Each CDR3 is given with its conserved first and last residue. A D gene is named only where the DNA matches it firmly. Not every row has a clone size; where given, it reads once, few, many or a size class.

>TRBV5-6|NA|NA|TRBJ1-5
TGTGCCAGCAGCTTGGCCGGACAGCTTAGCAATCAGCCCCAGCATTTT
CASSLAGQLSNQPQHF
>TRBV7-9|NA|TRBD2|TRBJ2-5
TGTGCCAGCAGCTCCGCCCCTTCGGGGGGGCCGGAGACCCAGTACTTC
CASSSAPSGGPETQYF
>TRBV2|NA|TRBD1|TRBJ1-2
TGTGCCAGCAGTCCGGGACAGGGGGATTATGGCTACACCTTC
CASSPGQGDYGYTF
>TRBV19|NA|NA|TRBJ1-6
TGTGCCTCCAAGGGTGGGGCCGCCGGATCACCCCTCCACTTT
CASKGGAAGSPLHF
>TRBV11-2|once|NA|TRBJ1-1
TGTGCCAGCAGCCCGCACGAACAGATGAACACTGAAGCTTTCTTT
CASSPHEQMNTEAFF
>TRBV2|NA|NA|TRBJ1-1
TGTGCCAGCAGTCGCCCGACAGGGAACACTGAAGCTTTCTTT
CASSRPTGNTEAFF
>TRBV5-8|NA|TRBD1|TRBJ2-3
TGTGCCAGCAGCTGGGGGACAGGGGGGATGAAAGTGTCAGATACGCAGTATTTT
CASSWGTGGMKVSDTQYF
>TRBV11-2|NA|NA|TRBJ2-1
TGTGCCAGCAGCTTAGGGGGGGGCCGTTACAATGAGCAGTTCTTC
CASSLGGGRYNEQFF
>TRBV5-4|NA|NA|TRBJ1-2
TGTGCCAGCAGCTTCGGGGGGGTTTACTATGGCTACACCTTC
CASSFGGVYYGYTF
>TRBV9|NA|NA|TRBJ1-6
TGTGCCAGCAGCGTAGATCTGGGCTTGAATTCACCCCTCCACTTT
CASSVDLGLNSPLHF
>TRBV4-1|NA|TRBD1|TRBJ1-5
TGCGCCAGCAGCCCGGGGACAGGCGGATCAGGTGCGCATTTT
CASSPGTGGSGAHF
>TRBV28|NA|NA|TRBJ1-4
TGTGCCAGCAGTGGCACAGGTTCATCTAATGAAAAACTGTTTTTT
CASSGTGSSNEKLFF
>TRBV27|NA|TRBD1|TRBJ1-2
TGTGCCAGCAGTGCTCAGGGGGCTAACTATGGCTACACCTTC
CASSAQGANYGYTF
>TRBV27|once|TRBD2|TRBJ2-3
TGTGCCAGCAGGGGGACTAGCGGTGCCCAATCGATCGGCACAGATACGCAGTATTTT
CASRGTSGAQSIGTDTQYF
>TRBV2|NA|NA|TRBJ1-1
TGTGCCAGCAGTGATGCGGGCTTTGAGAACACTGAAGCTTTCTTT
CASSDAGFENTEAFF
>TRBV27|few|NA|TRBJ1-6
TGTGCCAGCAGGCGATTAGATTCACCCCTCCACTTT
CASRRLDSPLHF
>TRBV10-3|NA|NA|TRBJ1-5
TGTGCCAGCCGGGAAGGGCAGATTGATCAGCCCCAGCATTTT
CASREGQIDQPQHF
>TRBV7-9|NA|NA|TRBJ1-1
TGTGCCAGCACATCGGACAGATTGAACACTGAAGCTTTCTTT
CASTSDRLNTEAFF
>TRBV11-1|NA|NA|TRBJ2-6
TGTGCCAGCAGCCGGGAGAGCTCTGGGGCCAACGTCCTGACTTTC
CASSRESSGANVLTF
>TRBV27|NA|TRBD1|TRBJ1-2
TGTGCCAGCAGTTTATCCCCACAGGGGGCGGGTGGCTACACCTTC
CASSLSPQGAGGYTF
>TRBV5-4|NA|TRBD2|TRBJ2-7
TGTGCCAGCAGCTTGGAACTAGCGGCCTACGAGCAGTACTTC
CASSLELAAYEQYF
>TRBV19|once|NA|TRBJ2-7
TGTGCCAGTAGCCCTTCCCCAGGGGTGGACCCCCTCTACGAGCAGTACTTC
CASSPSPGVDPLYEQYF
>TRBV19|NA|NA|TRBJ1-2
TGTGCCAGTAGACCCCGTGGAGGTGGCTACACCTTC
CASRPRGGGYTF
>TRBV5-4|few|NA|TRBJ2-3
TGTGCCAGCAGCCGGGACATTAGCACAGATACGCAGTATTTT
CASSRDISTDTQYF
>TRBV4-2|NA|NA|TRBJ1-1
TGTGCCAGCAGCCAAGATTTAACGAGTATCGAGGCTTTCTTT
CASSQDLTSIEAFF
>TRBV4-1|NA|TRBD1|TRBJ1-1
TGCGCCAGCAGCTCTCCGGGACAGGGGGCGAGGAACACTGAAGCTTTCTTT
CASSSPGQGARNTEAFF
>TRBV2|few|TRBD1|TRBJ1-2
TGTGCCAGCAGATACGACAGGGGGATGACATATGGCTACACCTTC
CASRYDRGMTYGYTF
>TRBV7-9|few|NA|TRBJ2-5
TGTGCCAGCAGCTTAGGTGGAGGATGGGAGACCCAGTACTTC
CASSLGGGWETQYF
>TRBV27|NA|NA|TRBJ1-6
TGTGCCAGCAGTTTATTGTTTGTAGAGAGCTCCTATAATTCACCCCTCCACTTT
CASSLLFVESSYNSPLHF
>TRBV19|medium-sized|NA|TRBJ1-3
TGTGCCAGTAGTGGACAGCACTCTGGAAACACCATATATTTT
CASSGQHSGNTIYF
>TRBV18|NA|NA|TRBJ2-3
TGTGCCAGCTCACCACTCCTCACAGATACGCAGTATTTT
CASSPLLTDTQYF
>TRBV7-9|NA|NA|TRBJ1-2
TGTGCCAGCAGCTTAGCGGAGGAGGTGACTAACTATGGCTACACCTTC
CASSLAEEVTNYGYTF
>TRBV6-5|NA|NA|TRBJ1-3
TGTGCCAGCAGTTACTCGAGAAGCGCTGGAAACACCATATATTTT
CASSYSRSAGNTIYF